What follows is one TCR beta chain and its context. What it binds is unknown. The germline V and J ends were trimmed by 2 bases and 10 bases, with 11 bases remaining between them. Germline assignment: CDR1 SEHNR and CDR2 FQNEAQ (reference sequence). The CDR3 is 12 amino acids. The primer mix had 60 Vbeta and 13 Jbeta primers. This table comes from immunoSEQ multiplex PCR, and its TCRdb copy is limited to in-frame clones, with some not included. The table lists under 150,000 clones, about 82% of them singletons. The sample belongs to a study of cytomegalovirus exposure and HLA in healthy donors. Study-level results: Later on, an analysis tied over 15,000 TCR beta sequences to HLA alleles at 0.05 false discovery rate.

The clonotype comes from a woman aged 35 to 49 in good health and CMV-seropositive. This chain links TRBV7-9 with TRBJ1-2, with D unresolved. Sequencing was performed on PBMCs. CDR3 protein: CASSLINADYTF. CDR3 coding DNA: TGTGCCAGCAGCTTAATAAACGCAGACTACACCTTC.